These T cell receptor beta chains were read from a single sample in a study of regulatory T cells in long-lasting Graves disease. TCRdb fed the multiplex PCR reads into MiXCR, producing one record per CDR3 protein. The repertoire holds about 470,000 distinct CDR3 sequences, with 20% to 25% as singletons. The sample here was peripheral blood mononuclear cells (PBMCs), taken when the disease was refractory, from a patient treated with antithyroid drugs. The source is a female donor with Graves disease. Each CDR3 is given with its conserved first and last residue. Fields, in order: J gene, V gene, clone size, D gene, CDR3 DNA, CDR3 protein. D genes are given only for firm matches. Clone size, where shown, is once, few, many, or a class for clones that have expanded.

J gene: TRBJ1-4; V gene: TRBV2; clone size: many; D gene: TRBD1; CDR3 DNA: TGTGCCAGCAGGGAGACAGGGGGCGTTGAAAAACTGTTTTTT; CDR3 protein: CASRETGGVEKLFF
J gene: TRBJ1-5; V gene: TRBV30; clone size: -; D gene: -; CDR3 DNA: TGTGCCTGGAGTGTCCGGACGCTTGAAGGGAAGCCCCAGCATTTT; CDR3 protein: CAWSVRTLEGKPQHF
J gene: TRBJ1-2; V gene: TRBV6-9; clone size: many; D gene: -; CDR3 DNA: TGTGCCAGCAGTTACAGGGGTTGGGCCTATGGCTACACCTTC; CDR3 protein: CASSYRGWAYGYTF
J gene: TRBJ2-3; V gene: TRBV28; clone size: -; D gene: -; CDR3 DNA: TGTGCCAGCAGCCCGATCACAGATACGCAGTATTTT; CDR3 protein: CASSPITDTQYF
J gene: TRBJ1-1; V gene: TRBV6-5; clone size: many; D gene: -; CDR3 DNA: TGTGCCAGCAGTTACTCCCAGGTCGTGAACACTGAAGCTTTCTTT; CDR3 protein: CASSYSQVVNTEAFF
J gene: TRBJ2-7; V gene: TRBV15; clone size: -; D gene: -; CDR3 DNA: TGTGCCACCAGCAGAGAGGGGACCGTCTACGAGCAGTACTTC; CDR3 protein: CATSREGTVYEQYF
J gene: TRBJ1-1; V gene: TRBV4-2; clone size: -; D gene: -; CDR3 DNA: TGTGCCAGCAGCCAAGAAGGGACGTCTGAAGCTTTCTTT; CDR3 protein: CASSQEGTSEAFF
J gene: TRBJ1-2; V gene: TRBV6-2/TRBV6-3; clone size: many; D gene: -; CDR3 DNA: TGTGCCAGCAGTCCCGGCCGGGTCTATGGCTACACCTTC; CDR3 protein: CASSPGRVYGYTF
J gene: TRBJ1-2; V gene: TRBV10-3; clone size: many; D gene: -; CDR3 DNA: TGTGCCATCAGGCCGACAGGACCTTATGGCTACACCTTC; CDR3 protein: CAIRPTGPYGYTF
J gene: TRBJ2-7; V gene: TRBV6-1; clone size: few; D gene: -; CDR3 DNA: TGTGCCAGCTATTCGTTACACTACGAGCAGTACTTC; CDR3 protein: CASYSLHYEQYF
J gene: TRBJ2-5; V gene: TRBV13; clone size: many; D gene: -; CDR3 DNA: TGTGCCAGCAGCCTTCTTCGGCGGGAGACCCAGTACTTC; CDR3 protein: CASSLLRRETQYF
J gene: TRBJ1-6; V gene: TRBV7-2; clone size: many; D gene: TRBD1; CDR3 DNA: TGTGCCAGCAGCCCGGACAGGATTCCGGGCAATTCACCCCTCCACTTT; CDR3 protein: CASSPDRIPGNSPLHF
J gene: TRBJ1-1; V gene: TRBV6-5; clone size: many; D gene: -; CDR3 DNA: TGTGCCAGCAGTTACTCCGGGGAAATGAACACTGAAGCTTTCTTT; CDR3 protein: CASSYSGEMNTEAFF
J gene: TRBJ2-5; V gene: TRBV29-1; clone size: -; D gene: -; CDR3 DNA: TGCAGCGTTGAATCCGGGCCCCGGGAAGAGACCCAGTACTTC; CDR3 protein: CSVESGPREETQYF
J gene: TRBJ2-7; V gene: TRBV7-2; clone size: few; D gene: -; CDR3 DNA: TGTGCCAGCAGCTTACTGTCGACGGCCTCTCCCTACGAGCAGTACTTC; CDR3 protein: CASSLLSTASPYEQYF
J gene: TRBJ2-2; V gene: TRBV6-2/TRBV6-3; clone size: many; D gene: -; CDR3 DNA: TGTGCCAGCAGCGAGCTAATACTTACGAACACCGGGGAGCTGTTTTTT; CDR3 protein: CASSELILTNTGELFF
J gene: TRBJ2-7; V gene: TRBV7-2; clone size: -; D gene: TRBD1; CDR3 DNA: TGTGCCAGCAGCTTAGATGGGGTGGGCAGGGGGTTCTCCTACGAGCAGTACTTC; CDR3 protein: CASSLDGVGRGFSYEQYF
J gene: TRBJ1-4; V gene: TRBV7-9; clone size: -; D gene: -; CDR3 DNA: TGTGCCAGCAGCTTAGGACAGACCGCTAATGAAAAACTGTTTTTT; CDR3 protein: CASSLGQTANEKLFF
J gene: TRBJ2-7; V gene: TRBV28; clone size: many; D gene: -; CDR3 DNA: TGTGCCAGCAGTACCCTCACAGGGCCCTACGAGCAGTACTTC; CDR3 protein: CASSTLTGPYEQYF
J gene: TRBJ2-5; V gene: TRBV28; clone size: many; D gene: TRBD2; CDR3 DNA: TGTGCCAGCAGCGGGGGGGCCGAGACCCAGTACTTC; CDR3 protein: CASSGGAETQYF
J gene: TRBJ1-2; V gene: TRBV9; clone size: few; D gene: -; CDR3 DNA: TGTGCCAGCAGCGCCCTGGGCAGTCCTAACTATGGCTACACCTTC; CDR3 protein: CASSALGSPNYGYTF
J gene: TRBJ1-5; V gene: TRBV20-1; clone size: many; D gene: TRBD1; CDR3 DNA: TGCAGTGCCACTAGACAGGGGGACAATCAGCCCCAGCATTTT; CDR3 protein: CSATRQGDNQPQHF
J gene: TRBJ2-5; V gene: TRBV2; clone size: many; D gene: -; CDR3 DNA: TGTGCCAGCAGTGAAGGGGACGGGATTGAAGAGACCCAGTACTTC; CDR3 protein: CASSEGDGIEETQYF
J gene: TRBJ2-5; V gene: TRBV6-1; clone size: many; D gene: -; CDR3 DNA: TGTGCCAGCAGGGTAACGCAAGAGACCCAGTACTTC; CDR3 protein: CASRVTQETQYF
J gene: TRBJ2-5; V gene: TRBV12-3/TRBV12-4; clone size: many; D gene: TRBD1; CDR3 DNA: TGTGCCAGCAGTTTAGGTGACAGGGGGCTTTCGGAAGAGACCCAGTACTTC; CDR3 protein: CASSLGDRGLSEETQYF
J gene: TRBJ2-2; V gene: TRBV7-6; clone size: few; D gene: -; CDR3 DNA: TGTGCCAGCAGCCCCATAGGTACCGGGGAGCTGTTTTTT; CDR3 protein: CASSPIGTGELFF
J gene: TRBJ2-2; V gene: TRBV12-3/TRBV12-4; clone size: few; D gene: TRBD2; CDR3 DNA: TGTGCCAGCAGTCCCGGGAGGAAATACACCGGGGAGCTGTTTTTT; CDR3 protein: CASSPGRKYTGELFF
J gene: TRBJ1-1; V gene: TRBV30; clone size: -; D gene: -; CDR3 DNA: TGTGCCTGGAGTAGGACCCCGGGCGGCACTGAAGCTTTCTTT; CDR3 protein: CAWSRTPGGTEAFF
J gene: TRBJ2-7; V gene: TRBV4-1; clone size: -; D gene: -; CDR3 DNA: TGCGCCAGCAGCCAAGGTCAACCGTTTGGCGAGCAGTACTTC; CDR3 protein: CASSQGQPFGEQYF
J gene: TRBJ2-1; V gene: TRBV12-3/TRBV12-4; clone size: once; D gene: TRBD2; CDR3 DNA: TGTGCCAGCAGGGGGGGGACTAGCGGGAGTAAGTACAATGAGCAGTTCTTC; CDR3 protein: CASRGGTSGSKYNEQFF
J gene: TRBJ2-3; V gene: TRBV29-1; clone size: -; D gene: TRBD2; CDR3 DNA: TGCAGCGGGACTAGCGGGATCCCAGATACGCAGTATTTT; CDR3 protein: CSGTSGIPDTQYF
J gene: TRBJ1-2; V gene: TRBV30; clone size: few; D gene: TRBD1; CDR3 DNA: TGTGCCTGGGACAGGGGGAACTATGGCTACACCTTC; CDR3 protein: CAWDRGNYGYTF
J gene: TRBJ1-2; V gene: TRBV24-1; clone size: many; D gene: -; CDR3 DNA: TGTGCCACCAGTGGCCAGGGCCCCTATGGCTACACCTTC; CDR3 protein: CATSGQGPYGYTF
J gene: TRBJ2-5; V gene: TRBV6-1; clone size: -; D gene: -; CDR3 DNA: TGTGCCAGCAGTCCCCTGACAGTCCAAGAGACCCAGTACTTC; CDR3 protein: CASSPLTVQETQYF
J gene: TRBJ1-2; V gene: TRBV7-2; clone size: -; D gene: -; CDR3 DNA: TGTGCCAGTCCGGGACCAACCGACGGAATATATGGCTACACCTTC; CDR3 protein: CASPGPTDGIYGYTF
J gene: TRBJ1-1; V gene: TRBV12-3/TRBV12-4; clone size: many; D gene: -; CDR3 DNA: TGTGCCAGCAGTTTCGGGACACAGGACACTGAAGCTTTCTTT; CDR3 protein: CASSFGTQDTEAFF
J gene: TRBJ2-2; V gene: TRBV12-3/TRBV12-4; clone size: many; D gene: TRBD2; CDR3 DNA: TGTGCCAGCAGCCGCGGGAGCACCGGGGAGCTGTTTTTT; CDR3 protein: CASSRGSTGELFF